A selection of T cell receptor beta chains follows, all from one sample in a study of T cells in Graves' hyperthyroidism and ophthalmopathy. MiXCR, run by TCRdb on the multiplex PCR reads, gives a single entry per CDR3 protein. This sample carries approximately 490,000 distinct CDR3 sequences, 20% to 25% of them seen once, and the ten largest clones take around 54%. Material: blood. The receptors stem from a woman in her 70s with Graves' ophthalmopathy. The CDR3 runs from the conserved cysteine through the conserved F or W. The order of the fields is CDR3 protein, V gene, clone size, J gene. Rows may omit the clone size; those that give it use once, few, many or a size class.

CASSETGGTSYEQYF,TRBV6-1,once,TRBJ2-7
CAWSGPGNYEQYF,TRBV30,few,TRBJ2-7
CASRKLGGWDQPQHF,TRBV27,.,TRBJ1-5
CSARVIGRGWTQPQHF,TRBV20-1,.,TRBJ1-5
CSVPGGVDTQYF,TRBV20-1,.,TRBJ2-3
CSVQGQRSSTGELFF,TRBV29-1,.,TRBJ2-2
CASSLRHGPLYGYTF,TRBV5-6,.,TRBJ1-2
CSATATGNNEKLFF,TRBV20-1,.,TRBJ1-4
CSADGGATDTQYF,TRBV29-1,.,TRBJ2-3
CASSPTSFPSGELFF,TRBV3-1,.,TRBJ2-2
CSVEGVGGGRGYTF,TRBV29-1,many,TRBJ1-2
CASSSRGGTGELFF,TRBV4-2,once,TRBJ2-2
CSAADRSVSYNEQFF,TRBV20-1,.,TRBJ2-1
CASSGQGANSPLHF,TRBV6-5,.,TRBJ1-6
CASSFGTMSEAFF,TRBV12-3/TRBV12-4,many,TRBJ1-1
CAWSVAHSGNTIYF,TRBV30,few,TRBJ1-3
CASSFTLAGGLSEQYF,TRBV11-2,many,TRBJ2-7
CASSLSGGQDSTDTQYF,TRBV7-6,.,TRBJ2-3
CGATGRSNQPQHF,TRBV20-1,.,TRBJ1-5
CASQGTVNSPLHF,TRBV6-1,.,TRBJ1-6
CSVEGTSGPSTDTQYF,TRBV29-1,few,TRBJ2-3
CASSPWTGFEGDTQYF,TRBV7-9,many,TRBJ2-3
CASRSPGQFGSEAFF,TRBV5-8,.,TRBJ1-1
CSARVLANEQFF,TRBV20-1,.,TRBJ2-1
CASSSQGASYNEQFF,TRBV5-1,.,TRBJ2-1
CATSDRTGDGYTF,TRBV24-1,.,TRBJ1-2
CASRGGSGSSAYNEQFF,TRBV5-1,.,TRBJ2-1
CATSVLAGSGELFF,TRBV27,.,TRBJ2-2
CASSSGRLAGYNEQFF,TRBV5-8,.,TRBJ2-1
CASSTDPAYEQYF,TRBV11-2,many,TRBJ2-7
CASLDSMNTEAFF,TRBV6-1,many,TRBJ1-1